This T cell receptor beta chain was found in a study of regulatory T cells in long-lasting Graves disease. Regarding time point: newly diagnosed GD, antithyroid drugs for less than 3 months. PBMC RNA was the source of the TCR library. The diagnosis of Graves' disease used American Thyroid Association guidelines. The V and J ends lost 1 base and 5 bases respectively, with 8 bases between them. The CDR3 has 13 amino acids. Germline CDR1 and CDR2: SGHDN and FVKESK. Arm-PCR of CDR3 regions with iRepertoire HTBI primers generated TCR beta libraries. TCRdb fed the multiplex PCR reads into MiXCR, producing one record per CDR3 protein. The table records around 230,000 distinct CDR3 sequences, approximately 16% of them present only once. The table lists this clonotype with many counts.

The material was peripheral blood mononuclear cells (PBMCs), obtained at new diagnosis, from a patient treated with antithyroid drugs. The receptor was isolated from a female donor with Graves disease. The chain couples TRBV14 to TRBJ2-5, with D perhaps TRBD1 or TRBD2 (5 bases each). The CDR3 DNA reads TGTGCCAGCAGCCAAGGGGGGAAGGAGACCCAGTACTTC. It encodes CASSQGGKETQYF.